Below are 16 T cell receptor beta chains sequenced from a single sample in a study of molecular identifiers for immune sequencing clone quantification. TCRdb recomputed calls from the PCR reads with MiXCR, one row per CDR3 protein. The table lists 50,000 to 65,000 distinct CDR3 sequences, around 27% of them singletons. What was sequenced was naive CD8+ T cells from blood, with Jurkat cell RNA spiked in. Subset defined: FACS-sorted CD8+CD4-CCR7+CD45RA+ naive T cells. The origin of the receptors is a human donor in good health. Some libraries in this study had Jurkat cell RNA spiked in.

The chain recombines TRBV20-1 with TRBJ1-5, with D maybe TRBD1 (5 bases). The CDR3 totals 19 residues. Germline lookup yields CDR1 DFQATT and CDR2 SNEGSKA (reference sequence). The V end was cut by 4 bases, the J end by 7 bases, with 32 bases between. CDR3 residues: CSAIPLQLDSNEPKQPQHF. CDR3 nucleotides: TGCAGTGCTATTCCCCTTCAACTCGACAGCAATGAACCCAAACAGCCCCAGCATTTT.

The sample holds a few counts of this clonotype. The chain combines TRBV4-3 with TRBJ2-3; possibly TRBD1 or TRBD2 for D (5 bases each). Germline CDR1 LGHNA, CDR2 YSLEER. The germline V and J ends were trimmed by 1 base and 2 bases, with 16 bases remaining between them. The CDR3 is 17 amino acids. In nucleotides, the CDR3 is TGCGCCAGCAGCCAAGTACGGGACCACGATTTCACAGATACGCAGTATTTT. As protein: CASSQVRDHDFTDTQYF.

Concerning this clonotype itself: A clone one base away is much larger, so this may be a read error. This sequence joins TRBV5-6 and TRBJ2-4, with 10 bases lining up with TRBD2. Germline values: CDR1 SGHDT, CDR2 YYEEEE. CDR3 length: 16 amino acids. The CDR3 DNA reads TGTGCCAGCAGCTCCGGACTAGCGGATTTTAAAAACATTCGGTACTTC. It specifies CASSSGLADFKNIRYF.

V and J are TRBV27 and TRBJ2-3; no firm D call. CDR3 length: 17 residues. CDR1 MNHEY and CDR2 SMNVEV come from the germline V gene (reference sequence). Trimming took off 4 bases at V and 2 bases at J, with 19 bases between the two ends. The CDR3 spells CASSSISPMKHTDTQYF. The DNA of the CDR3 is TGTGCCAGCAGTTCCATCAGTCCGATGAAGCACACAGATACGCAGTATTTT.

There are many counts of this clonotype. The V gene is TRBV2, the J gene TRBJ2-7; 9 bases are a match to TRBD2. This CDR3 region has 13 residues. The ends lost 10 bases at V and 2 bases at J; junction bases unmatched: 6. Germline CDR1 is SNHLY and CDR2 is FYNNEI. The CDR3 DNA is TGTGCCATCGGGACTAGCCGAGCCTACGAGCAGTACTTC. Its translation: CAIGTSRAYEQYF.

Ten or more counts support this clonotype. J is TRBJ2-1 and V is TRBV2, with D possibly matching TRBD2 (6 bases). The V gene lost 7 bases and the J gene lost 10 bases, with 20 bases spanning the gap. Germline CDR1 and CDR2: SNHLY and FYNNEI. This CDR3 has 14 amino acids. CDR3 bases: TGTGCCAGCAAACTAGCTCTCAGCGGAGACGAGCAGTTCTTC. This sequence encodes CASKLALSGDEQFF.

This clonotype was counted at least ten times. This chain connects TRBV4-1 to TRBJ1-4, with D maybe TRBD1 (6 bases). This CDR3 comprises 15 residues. From germline, CDR1 is MGHRA and CDR2 YSYEKL. Trimming removed 0 bases from V and 10 bases from J, with 15 bases in between. CDR3 sequence (DNA): TGCGCCAGCAGCCAAGAAGGGGGGGGTGAGGGAAAACTGTTTTTT. It translates to CASSQEGGGEGKLFF.

The gene calls are TRBV7-9 and TRBJ2-1; maybe TRBD2 (6 bases). Trimming left V 7 bases short and J 5 bases short, with 21 bases between. CDR1 and CDR2 from the germline V gene are SEHNR and FQNEAQ (reference sequence). The CDR3 runs 16 residues. The CDR3 reads CASNSPQASAHNEQFF. In DNA form, the CDR3 reads TGTGCCAGCAACTCGCCCCAGGCTAGCGCGCACAATGAGCAGTTCTTC.

By frequency in the sample, this clonotype is medium-sized. The chain uses TRBV7-2 and TRBJ2-1; no definite D call. This CDR3 spans 13 amino acids. The germline V gene encodes CDR1 SGHTA and CDR2 FQGNSA. V shed 4 bases and J shed 7 bases, with 11 bases lying between them. In nucleotides, the CDR3 is TGTGCCAGCAGCTCCCCGAACGGAAATGAGCAGTTCTTC. It specifies CASSSPNGNEQFF.

Notes on this clonotype: A much larger clone sits a single nucleotide away, making a read error possible. The chain is built from TRBV6-5 and TRBJ2-7; 9 nucleotides line up with TRBD1. Per the germline V gene, CDR1 is MNHEY and CDR2 is SVGAGI. The CDR3 runs 15 residues. V was pared by 7 bases and J by 4 bases, with 11 bases of the junction left unmatched. The CDR3 DNA follows: TGTGCCAGCAACTCCGGGACAGGGATTAGGTACGAGCAGTACTTC. It encodes CASNSGTGIRYEQYF.

The sample holds many counts of this clonotype. V gene TRBV4-3 combines with J gene TRBJ1-1, with 7 bases identical to TRBD1. Germline V lookup: CDR1 LGHNA, CDR2 YSLEER. This CDR3 has 14 residues. J was trimmed by 7 bases and V by 2 bases; bases with no gene match: 7. The CDR3 DNA is TGCGCCAGCAGCCAAATCAAGGGGACAGATGAAGCTTTCTTT. Translation gives CASSQIKGTDEAFF.

This clonotype appeared a few times. Sequence at one end of the junction differs from germline and may be a read error. The rearrangement uses TRBV11-1 and TRBJ2-1; 7 bases line up with TRBD2. CDR3 length: 15 residues. CDR1 and CDR2 (germline): SGHAT, FQDESV (reference sequence). This CDR3 is CASSLSGPSGGMVLF. CDR3 sequence (DNA): TGTGCCAGCAGCTTATCGGGTCCTAGCGGAGGTATGGTGCTCTTC.

As concerns this clonotype: This could be a read error, since a much larger clone is one nucleotide away. The gene calls are TRBV3-1 and TRBJ2-3; D is possibly TRBD2 (6 bases). The CDR3 runs to 12 residues. Germline-derived CDR1 and CDR2 are LGHDT and YNNKEL (reference sequence). V lost 7 bases and J lost 4, with 9 bases in between. In DNA form, the CDR3 reads TGTGCCAGCACCTCTAGCGCAGATACGCAGTATTTT. This translates into CASTSSADTQYF.

This clonotype was counted many times. V is TRBV7-2 and J is TRBJ1-6; D ambiguous. Germline CDR1 reads SGHTA; CDR2 reads FQGNSA. The CDR3 consists of 16 residues. Trimming took off 1 base at V and 1 base at J, with 8 bases between the two ends. CDR3 amino acids: CASSLVAGSYNSPLHF. CDR3 nucleotide sequence: TGTGCCAGCAGCTTAGTTGCAGGATCCTATAATTCACCCCTCCACTTT.

In this sample, this clonotype turned up many times. This chain uses TRBV7-2 with TRBJ2-7, with D possibly TRBD1 on 5 matching bases. CDR3 length equals 15 residues. Germline lookup yields CDR1 SGHTA and CDR2 FQGNSA. V lost 5 bases and J 0 bases, leaving 14 bases between the germline ends. The CDR3, as DNA: TGTGCCAGCAGCCCAGGACACACGAGCTCCTACGAGCAGTACTTC. Residues: CASSPGHTSSYEQYF.

As to this clonotype: A much larger clone lies a single base off, so this may be a read error. The V gene is TRBV19, the J gene TRBJ2-5; 9 bases agree with TRBD1. J was trimmed by 7 bases and V by 2 bases; bases with no gene match: 2. CDR3 length: 13 amino acids. The germline gives CDR1 LNHDA, CDR2 SQIVND (reference sequence). CDR3 nucleotides: TGTGCCAGTAGTATATGGACAGGGGCGACCCAGTACTTC. Translating gives CASSIWTGATQYF.